The entry that follows covers one T cell receptor (beta chain) sequence. In the authors' methods: How many nucleated cells were present was estimated from reference gene primer amplification. Sequencing was performed with immunoSEQ multiplex PCR; in TCRdb, only in-frame clones are kept and a portion is missing. The V and J calls and the clone size are those of that table, but D and trimming were determined from the DNA. Among 240,000 or so clones listed, more than 75% were seen once. The data stem from a study of blood T cell repertoires in COVID-19. On the study more broadly: Whether acute or convalescent, the COVID-19 samples came from the United States, Italy and Spain. Sample material is recorded as cDNA or gDNA derived from T cells, B-cell-depleted T cells, or PBMCs.

After removal of 1 base from V and 1 base from J, the junction contained 6 bases not matched to a gene. The CDR3 length is 16 residues. Germline V gene data show CDR1 as MNHEY and CDR2 as SVGEGT. This receptor was identified in a woman between 65 and 79 years old with active or convalescent COVID-19. The specimen sequenced was peripheral blood. The chain carries TRBV6-2 or TRBV6-3 and TRBJ2-7, with TRBD1 matching 8 bases. In DNA, the CDR3 is TGTGCCAGCAGTTACTTAGGGACAGGCCCTTCCTACGAGCAGTACTTC. Amino acids: CASSYLGTGPSYEQYF.